Listed below are T cell receptor beta chains from one sample, sequenced in a study of beta chain features in type 1 diabetes. This table comes from immunoSEQ multiplex PCR, and its TCRdb copy is limited to in-frame clones, with some not included. This sample has 250,000 to 300,000 clones, with roughly an eighth found just once. The sequenced sample consisted of naive CD4+ T cells from blood. The source is a man aged 25-45 years with type 1 diabetes. The CDR3 runs from the conserved cysteine through the conserved F or W. Each record gives: V gene, J gene, D gene, clone size, CDR3 protein, CDR3 DNA. A D gene is named only where the DNA matches it firmly. Rows give clone size only sometimes, using once, few, many, or a class for an expanded clone.

v_call: TRBV9
j_call: TRBJ2-4
d_call: TRBD1
clone_size: -
cdr3_aa: CASSPAGTVAKNIQYF
cdr3_nt: TGTGCCAGCAGCCCAGCCGGGACAGTAGCCAAAAACATTCAGTACTTC

v_call: TRBV9
j_call: TRBJ1-1
d_call: -
clone_size: few
cdr3_aa: CASSDPRGDTEAFF
cdr3_nt: TGTGCCAGCAGCGACCCCAGGGGAGACACTGAAGCTTTCTTT

v_call: TRBV5-1
j_call: TRBJ2-1
d_call: TRBD2
clone_size: -
cdr3_aa: CASSLATSARYNEQFF
cdr3_nt: TGCGCCAGCAGCTTGGCAACTAGCGCCAGATACAATGAGCAGTTCTTC

v_call: TRBV19
j_call: TRBJ1-2
d_call: -
clone_size: -
cdr3_aa: CASSRPYSDYGYTF
cdr3_nt: TGTGCCAGTAGTCGCCCCTACTCTGACTATGGCTACACCTTC

v_call: TRBV14
j_call: TRBJ2-4
d_call: TRBD1
clone_size: many
cdr3_aa: CASSRPGQRIQYF
cdr3_nt: TGTGCCAGCAGCCGACCGGGACAGCGCATTCAGTACTTC

v_call: TRBV7-9
j_call: TRBJ2-4
d_call: TRBD2
clone_size: few
cdr3_aa: CASSPTSGTNIQYF
cdr3_nt: TGTGCCAGCAGTCCGACTAGCGGGACGAACATTCAGTACTTC

v_call: TRBV7-3
j_call: TRBJ2-2
d_call: -
clone_size: -
cdr3_aa: CASSFGNAGELFF
cdr3_nt: TGTGCCAGCAGCTTCGGGAACGCCGGGGAGCTGTTTTTT

v_call: TRBV5-1
j_call: TRBJ2-7
d_call: -
clone_size: -
cdr3_aa: CASRSGLPVSYEQYF
cdr3_nt: TGCGCCAGCAGGTCGGGACTTCCCGTCTCCTACGAGCAGTACTTC

v_call: TRBV4-2
j_call: TRBJ2-1
d_call: TRBD2
clone_size: -
cdr3_aa: CASSPGLAVYNEQFF
cdr3_nt: TGTGCCAGCAGCCCGGGACTAGCGGTCTACAATGAGCAGTTCTTC

v_call: TRBV6-5
j_call: TRBJ2-7
d_call: TRBD2
clone_size: few
cdr3_aa: CASRDLGLVRDEQYF
cdr3_nt: TGTGCCAGCAGAGATTTAGGACTAGTAAGGGACGAGCAGTACTTC

v_call: TRBV30
j_call: TRBJ2-1
d_call: TRBD2
clone_size: -
cdr3_aa: CAWSGLAGSRFF
cdr3_nt: TGTGCCTGGAGTGGACTAGCGGGGTCCCGGTTCTTC

v_call: TRBV4-3
j_call: TRBJ1-3
d_call: -
clone_size: few
cdr3_aa: CASSQDLRLRSGNTIYF
cdr3_nt: TGCGCCAGCAGCCAAGATCTCAGGCTCAGAAGCGGAAACACCATATATTTT

v_call: TRBV5-6
j_call: TRBJ2-7
d_call: -
clone_size: few
cdr3_aa: CASSLGQGGEQYF
cdr3_nt: TGTGCCAGCAGCTTGGGACAGGGAGGCGAGCAGTACTTC